This T cell receptor beta chain was found in a study of monozygotic twins with inflammatory bowel disease. Study-wide points: None of the different T cell subtypes could be distinguished from one another.

Turning to this clonotype: Its antigen is as yet unknown.

CDR3 size: 16 residues. Germline CDR1 and CDR2: SGHRS and YFSETQ. For every TCR library, about 3,500 ng of total RNA was used. After re-calling the 5' RACE reads, TCRdb lists one entry per CDR3 protein, DNA absent. The sample's table shows over 200,000 distinct CDR3 sequences. The rearrangement uses TRBV5-1 and TRBJ1-5. The sample was blood. This TCR came from a human donor with ulcerative colitis or Crohn's disease, or a healthy co-twin of an affected twin (not recorded which). The CDR3 reads CVSTVAGTHYNQPQHF.